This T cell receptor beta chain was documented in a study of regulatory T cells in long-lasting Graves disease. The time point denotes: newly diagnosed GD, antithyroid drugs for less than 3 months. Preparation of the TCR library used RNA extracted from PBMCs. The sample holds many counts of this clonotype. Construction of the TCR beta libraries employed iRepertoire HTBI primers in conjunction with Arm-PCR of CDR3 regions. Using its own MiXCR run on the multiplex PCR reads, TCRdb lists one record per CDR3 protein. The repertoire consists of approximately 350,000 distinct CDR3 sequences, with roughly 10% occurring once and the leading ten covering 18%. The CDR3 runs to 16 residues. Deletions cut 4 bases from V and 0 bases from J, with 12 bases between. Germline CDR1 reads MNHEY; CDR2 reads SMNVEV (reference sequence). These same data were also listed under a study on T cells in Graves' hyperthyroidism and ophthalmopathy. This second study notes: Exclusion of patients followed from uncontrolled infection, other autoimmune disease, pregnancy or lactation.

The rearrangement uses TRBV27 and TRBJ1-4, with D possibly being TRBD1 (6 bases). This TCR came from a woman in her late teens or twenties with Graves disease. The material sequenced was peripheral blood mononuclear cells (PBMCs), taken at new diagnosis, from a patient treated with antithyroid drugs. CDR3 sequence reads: CASSSRQVATNEKLFF. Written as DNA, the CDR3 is TGTGCCAGCAGTTCCCGACAGGTCGCAACTAATGAAAAACTGTTTTTT.